This TCR beta chain appears in the sequencing data of a study of control samples from healthy donors and cancer patients. This clone came up once. Germline values: CDR1 SGHTA, CDR2 FQGTGA. The V gene lost 4 bases and the J gene lost 10 bases, with 14 bases spanning the gap. The CDR3 spans 13 residues. Generated by immunoSEQ multiplex PCR, the TCRdb table keeps only in-frame clones and is missing some. Altogether 140,000 or so clones are present, around 90% being singletons, with the ten largest covering roughly 3.2%. The V gene is TRBV7-3, the J gene TRBJ2-1; weak D call: TRBD2 (5 bases). The TCR was taken from a man aged 25-45 years in good health. Specimen: blood. The CDR3 protein is CASSSRRTGEQFF. The CDR3 nucleotides read TGTGCCAGCAGCTCGAGGAGGACTGGAGAGCAGTTCTTC.